This T cell receptor beta chain was recorded in a study of T cells in Graves' hyperthyroidism and ophthalmopathy. The V gene's germline CDR1 is LGHNA and CDR2 YNFKEQ. V gave up 5 bases and J gave up 6 bases; unmatched junction bases: 9. The CDR3 is 15 residues long. Many counts were recorded for this clonotype. Hyperthyroidism of Graves' type that showed no ophthalmopathy progression within 18 months was stable. Amplification of TCR beta CDR3 regions was performed using RNA transcripts as template. First-round RT-PCR targeting the TCR CDR3 was performed with the HTBI primer set. MiXCR, run by TCRdb on the multiplex PCR reads, gives a single entry per CDR3 protein. The sample records approximately 200,000 distinct CDR3 sequences, approximately 16% being singletons.

The source material was blood. V gene TRBV4-2 combines with J gene TRBJ2-2; 7 bases are a match to TRBD2. The clonotype comes from a man in his forties with Graves' hyperthyroidism. Here the CDR3 reads CASSRTRGPPGELFF. The CDR3 nucleotides are TGTGCCAGCAGCAGGACTAGAGGGCCACCCGGGGAGCTGTTTTTT.